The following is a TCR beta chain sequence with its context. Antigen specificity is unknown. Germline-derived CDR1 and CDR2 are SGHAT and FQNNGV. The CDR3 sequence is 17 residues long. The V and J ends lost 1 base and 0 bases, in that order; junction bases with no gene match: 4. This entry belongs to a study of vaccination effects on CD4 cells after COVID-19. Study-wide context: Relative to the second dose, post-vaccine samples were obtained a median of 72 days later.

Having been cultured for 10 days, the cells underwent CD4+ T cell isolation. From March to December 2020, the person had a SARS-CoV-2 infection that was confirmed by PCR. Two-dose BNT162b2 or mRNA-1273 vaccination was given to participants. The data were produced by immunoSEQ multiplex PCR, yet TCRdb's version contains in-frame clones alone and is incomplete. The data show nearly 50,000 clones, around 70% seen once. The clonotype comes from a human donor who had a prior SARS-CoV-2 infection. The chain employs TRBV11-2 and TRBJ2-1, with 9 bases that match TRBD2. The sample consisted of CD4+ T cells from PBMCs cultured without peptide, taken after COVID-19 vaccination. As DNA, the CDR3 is TGTGCCAGCAGCTTAGGTTTTAGCGGGAGCTCCTACAATGAGCAGTTCTTC. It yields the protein CASSLGFSGSSYNEQFF.